The entry that follows covers one T cell receptor (beta chain) sequence. The entry originates in a study of blood T cell repertoires in COVID-19. This CDR3 region has 15 residues. V gave up 1 base and J gave up 7 bases, with 16 bases separating them. CDR1 SGHNT and CDR2 YYREEE come from the germline V gene (reference sequence). Sequencing was performed with immunoSEQ multiplex PCR; in TCRdb, only in-frame clones are kept and a portion is missing. The sample records just under 250,000 clones, around 86% being singletons. The sample taken for sequencing was peripheral blood. This receptor was taken from a woman under 40 who had recovered from COVID-19. The V and J genes are TRBV5-4 and TRBJ2-3; perhaps TRBD2 as D (7 bases). CDR3 nucleotide sequence: TGTGCCAGCAGCTTGAATACGGGGGGCGGATATACGCAGTATTTT. Protein: CASSLNTGGGYTQYF.